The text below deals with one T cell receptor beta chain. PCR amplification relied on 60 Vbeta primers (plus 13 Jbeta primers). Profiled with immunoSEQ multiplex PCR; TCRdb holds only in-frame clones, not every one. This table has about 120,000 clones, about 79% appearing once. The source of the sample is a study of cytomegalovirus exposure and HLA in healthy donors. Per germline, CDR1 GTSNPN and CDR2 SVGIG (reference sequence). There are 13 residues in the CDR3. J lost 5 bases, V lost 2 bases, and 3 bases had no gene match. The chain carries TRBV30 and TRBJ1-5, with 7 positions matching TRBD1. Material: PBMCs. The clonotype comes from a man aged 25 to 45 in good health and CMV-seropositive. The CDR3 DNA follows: TGTGCCTGGAGTAGAGGGGGCGATCAGCCCCAGCATTTT. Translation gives CAWSRGGDQPQHF.